The rows below give T cell receptor beta chains drawn from one sample of a study of T cell changes during pregnancy in multiple sclerosis. Sequenced by immunoSEQ multiplex PCR; TCRdb stores in-frame clones only, minus some. The table shows tens of thousands of clones, with more than 90% occurring only once. The sample in question was peripheral blood, obtained in the second trimester of pregnancy. The origin of the receptors is a female donor in good health, enrolled as a control in a pregnancy study. Each CDR3 is given with its conserved first and last residue. The D gene is left open where the match is weak. Size tells how often a clone was seen (once, few, many) or the class of an expanded clone, and some rows leave it out.

>TRBD1|TRBJ2-7|NA|TRBV7-7
CASSRGTGDSYEQYF
TGTGCTAGCAGCCGGGGGACAGGGGACTCCTACGAGCAGTACTTC
>TRBD1|TRBJ2-7|NA|TRBV7-9
CASRIPGQGVYEQYF
TGTGCCAGCAGGATTCCGGGACAGGGGGTCTACGAGCAGTACTTC
>NA|TRBJ2-2|NA|TRBV11-2
CASSALRLAGELFF
TGTGCCAGCAGCGCGCTGAGATTGGCCGGGGAGCTGTTTTTT
>NA|TRBJ2-7|once|TRBV27
CASSSGGEQYF
TGTGCCAGCAGTTCCGGCGGCGAGCAGTACTTC
>NA|TRBJ2-3|NA|TRBV28
CASGLPTGADTQYF
TGTGCCAGCGGACTCCCGACGGGGGCAGATACGCAGTATTTT
>TRBD2|TRBJ2-5|NA|TRBV7-2
CASSVSGGAETQYF
TGTGCCAGCAGCGTGAGCGGGGGGGCTGAGACCCAGTACTTC
>NA|TRBJ2-7|NA|TRBV13
CASSSKQVASEYEQYF
TGTGCCAGCAGCTCCAAACAGGTGGCTAGCGAGTACGAGCAGTACTTC
>TRBD2|TRBJ2-3|NA|TRBV15
CATSTEGLVSDTQYF
TGTGCCACCAGCACAGAAGGACTAGTCTCTGATACGCAGTATTTT
>NA|TRBJ2-2|NA|TRBV9
CASSLGLARRTGELFF
TGTGCCAGCAGCTTGGGGCTAGCGAGACGCACCGGGGAGCTGTTTTTT
>TRBD2|TRBJ2-1|few|TRBV7-9
CASSSGGPFNEQFF
TGTGCCAGCAGCTCGGGGGGGCCATTCAATGAGCAGTTCTTC
>NA|TRBJ1-1|NA|TRBV7-2
CASSLVADTEAFF
TGTGCCAGCAGCTTAGTCGCAGACACTGAAGCTTTCTTT
>TRBD1|TRBJ1-4|once|TRBV9
CASSAGGTGGGEKLFF
TGTGCCAGCAGCGCGGGAGGGACAGGGGGCGGAGAAAAACTGTTTTTT